Listed below are T cell receptor beta chains from one sample, sequenced in a study of OX40 agonist ivuxolimab in advanced cancers. Method: immunoSEQ multiplex PCR; TCRdb's copy keeps in-frame clones and lacks some. This table holds approximately 19,000 clones, approximately 85% found once. The input for sequencing was CD4+ or CD8+ T cells sorted from blood, taken in a trial of the OX40 agonist ivuxolimab. These receptors all come from an adult with an advanced solid tumor such as melanoma, head and neck, liver or kidney cancer. The CDR3 runs from the conserved cysteine through the conserved F or W. Fields, in order: V gene, clone size, J gene, D gene, CDR3 length, CDR3 DNA, CDR3 protein. D genes are given only for firm matches. Only part of the rows carry a size: once, few, many, or a class if the clone is expanded.

TRBV5-1	.	TRBJ1-3	TRBD1	16	TGCGCCAGCAGGGCCTCCGGGACAGACTCTGGAAACACCATATATTTT	CASRASGTDSGNTIYF
TRBV4-2	.	TRBJ2-7	TRBD2	13	TGTGCCAGCAGCCGCGGGACTACCTACGAGCAGTACTTC	CASSRGTTYEQYF
TRBV9	.	TRBJ2-1	.	17	TGTGCCAGCAGCGTAGAAGACCCCGGCCCCCTCTACAATGAGCAGTTCTTC	CASSVEDPGPLYNEQFF
TRBV9	.	TRBJ2-3	TRBD2	16	TGTGCCAGCAGCGTAGACGGCGGGGGGGCCACAGATACGCAGTATTTT	CASSVDGGGATDTQYF
TRBV19	.	TRBJ2-3	.	13	TGTGCCAGTAATTCGTTTCCCACAGATACGCAGTATTTT	CASNSFPTDTQYF
TRBV27	.	TRBJ2-7	TRBD2	14	TGTGCCAGCAGCTCCGGGACTAGCGGCTACGAGCAGTACTTC	CASSSGTSGYEQYF
TRBV7-3	.	TRBJ2-1	.	14	TGTGCCAGCTCACGTGGGAAAATCTACAATGAGCAGTTCTTC	CASSRGKIYNEQFF
TRBV2	.	TRBJ2-5	.	14	TGTGCCAGCGAGGTAGAGGGATTGCAAGAGACCCAGTACTTC	CASEVEGLQETQYF
TRBV28	.	TRBJ2-3	.	13	TGTGCCAGCAGCCTCTCGGAGACAGATACGCAGTATTTT	CASSLSETDTQYF
TRBV27	.	TRBJ2-2	.	14	TGTGCCAGCAGTTGGGGCCAGAACACCGGGGAGCTGTTTTTT	CASSWGQNTGELFF
TRBV11-3	.	TRBJ1-1	TRBD1	15	TGTGCCAGCAGCTTAGAAGGACAGGGCCCCACTGAAGCTTTCTTT	CASSLEGQGPTEAFF
TRBV19	.	TRBJ1-1	.	13	TGTGCCAGTCGGTCCGGCGGGAGCACTGAAGCTTTCTTT	CASRSGGSTEAFF
TRBV27	.	TRBJ1-1	.	12	TGTGCCAGCAGCGGGGGGGACTCCGGTGCTTTCTTT	CASSGGDSGAFF
TRBV27	.	TRBJ2-6	.	16	TGTGCCAGCAGTTCTCCCTGGCGGGCGGGGGCCAACGTCCTGACTTTC	CASSSPWRAGANVLTF
TRBV28	.	TRBJ2-7	.	13	TGTGCCAGCAGCTCTCGACAGGTCCCTGAGCAGTACTTC	CASSSRQVPEQYF
TRBV30	.	TRBJ1-4	.	12	TGTGCCTGGAGTTACGGGGTGGAAAAACTGTTTTTT	CAWSYGVEKLFF
TRBV7-9	.	TRBJ2-7	TRBD1	15	TGTGCCAGCAGCTGGGTGACAGGGGGAAACTACGAGCAGTACTTC	CASSWVTGGNYEQYF
TRBV7-9	few	TRBJ1-2	.	12	TGTGCCAGCAGCTCAGGACAGTTAACCTACACCTTC	CASSSGQLTYTF
TRBV11-2	.	TRBJ2-3	.	14	TGTGCCAGCAGCTCGGGACTGCGCACAGATACGCAGTATTTT	CASSSGLRTDTQYF
TRBV30	.	TRBJ1-6	.	16	TGTGCCTGGAGGGTTCCCGGGACCTTCTATAATTCACCCCTCCACTTT	CAWRVPGTFYNSPLHF
TRBV7-8	.	TRBJ2-5	TRBD1	15	TGTGCCAGCAGCTCCTTGGACAGGTACCAAGAGACCCAGTACTTC	CASSSLDRYQETQYF
TRBV4-1	.	TRBJ2-7	TRBD2	17	TGCGCCAGCAGCCAAGATCCAGCTAGAATCGGGGGGAGCGAGCAGTACTTC	CASSQDPARIGGSEQYF
TRBV7-9	.	TRBJ2-7	.	11	TGTGCCAGCAGCTTAAACTACGAGCAGTACTTC	CASSLNYEQYF
TRBV16	.	TRBJ2-1	.	14	TGTGCCAGCAGCCACAGGGGCCCAGGCAATGAGCAGTTCTTC	CASSHRGPGNEQFF
TRBV19	.	TRBJ1-1	.	12	TGTGCCAGTAGTATTGGCCTCACTGAAGCTTTCTTT	CASSIGLTEAFF
TRBV11-2	.	TRBJ1-1	TRBD1	14	TGTGCCAGCACTTCAGACAGGGGATTTTCTGAAGCTTTCTTT	CASTSDRGFSEAFF
TRBV27	.	TRBJ2-5	.	15	TGTGCCAGCAGCCTCATCCTAGGAACCCAAGAGACCCAGTACTTC	CASSLILGTQETQYF
TRBV19	few	TRBJ2-1	TRBD1	14	TGTGCCAGTAGTATGGACAGGGGTGACAATGAGCAGTTCTTC	CASSMDRGDNEQFF
TRBV6-5	.	TRBJ2-5	.	15	TGTGCCAGCAGTTACATACAGGGTTACCAAGAGACCCAGTACTTC	CASSYIQGYQETQYF
TRBV4-2	.	TRBJ2-7	.	16	TGTGCCAGCAGCCAAGAAGGGGGGGCCATGACCTACGAGCAGTACTTC	CASSQEGGAMTYEQYF
TRBV13	.	TRBJ2-7	.	14	TGTGCCAGCAGCTTCGCGGGACGCTCCTACGAGCAGTACTTC	CASSFAGRSYEQYF
TRBV6-1	.	TRBJ2-1	.	15	TGTGCCAGCAGTGATCAGGTCAGCTCCTACAATGAGCAGTTCTTC	CASSDQVSSYNEQFF
TRBV15	.	TRBJ2-7	TRBD1	14	TGTGCCACCAGCGCGGGACAGGGGAACTACGAGCAGTACTTC	CATSAGQGNYEQYF
TRBV18	.	TRBJ1-5	TRBD1	14	TGTGCCAGCTCACTCGGGACAGAAGATCAGCCCCAGCATTTT	CASSLGTEDQPQHF
TRBV10-3	.	TRBJ1-2	TRBD1	15	TGTGCCATCAGTGACTCGACAGGGTTGTGGGATGGCTACACCTTC	CAISDSTGLWDGYTF
TRBV7-3	.	TRBJ2-1	.	12	TGTGCCAGCAGCTGGGGGGGCCATGAGCAGTTCTTC	CASSWGGHEQFF
TRBV5-5	few	TRBJ2-3	TRBD2	15	TGTGCCAGCCCTCGAGCGGGGGATAGCACAGATACGCAGTATTTT	CASPRAGDSTDTQYF
TRBV9	.	TRBJ2-3	.	12	TGTGCCAGCAGCGGCCAGGGAGATACGCAGTATTTT	CASSGQGDTQYF
TRBV7-6	.	TRBJ1-2	TRBD1	16	TGTGCCAGCAGCCCAAAGGGACAGGCCTCCGCTGATGGCTACACCTTC	CASSPKGQASADGYTF
TRBV19	few	TRBJ1-2	.	15	TGTGCCAGTATTCAGCTCGCGGAAGCTAACTATGGCTACACCTTC	CASIQLAEANYGYTF
TRBV5-1	.	TRBJ2-1	.	14	TGCGCCAGCAGCTTGGCCTCAGCTGACAATGAGCAGTTCTTC	CASSLASADNEQFF
TRBV30	once	TRBJ2-7	.	12	TGTGCCTGGACGGGACGGAGCTACGAGCAGTACTTC	CAWTGRSYEQYF
TRBV10-3	.	TRBJ2-1	TRBD2	17	TGTGCCATCAGTGAACTAGCGGGGGGGGACTTCTACAATGAGCAGTTCTTC	CAISELAGGDFYNEQFF
TRBV11-1	.	TRBJ2-7	.	13	TGTGCCAGCAGCCCCTTGGGGACCTACGAGCAGTACTTC	CASSPLGTYEQYF
TRBV2	.	TRBJ2-5	.	14	TGTGCCAGCAGTGAACTCACGGGCTGGGAGACCCAGTACTTC	CASSELTGWETQYF
TRBV27	.	TRBJ2-1	.	15	TGTGCCAGCCACTGGGGGGTGAGCGAAAACAATGAGCAGTTCTTC	CASHWGVSENNEQFF
TRBV5-1	.	TRBJ2-7	.	15	TGCGCCAGCAGCTTGACCGGGCAGGGTCTCTACGAGCAGTACTTC	CASSLTGQGLYEQYF
TRBV29-1	.	TRBJ2-7	.	12	TGCAGCGTCAATAGTGGGACCTACGAGCAGTACTTC	CSVNSGTYEQYF